These T cell receptor beta chains were read from a single sample in a study of blood T cell repertoires in COVID-19. The assay was immunoSEQ multiplex PCR, and TCRdb's table has in-frame clones only and misses some. The table lists around 99,000 clones, 75% to 85% of them singletons. The specimen sequenced was peripheral blood. All receptors come from a woman older than 75 with active or convalescent COVID-19. Each CDR3 is given with its conserved first and last residue. D genes are given only for firm matches. A clone size is listed for some rows: how often the clone was seen (once, few, many), or a class if it is expanded.

d_call,j_call,clone_size,v_call,cdr3_aa,cdr3_nt
TRBD2,TRBJ2-5,NA,TRBV27,CASSLTAISGREGETQYF,TGTGCCAGCAGTTTAACTGCTATTAGCGGGAGGGAGGGGGAGACCCAGTACTTC
TRBD2,TRBJ2-1,NA,TRBV5-4,CASSPTSGSHEQFF,TGTGCCAGCAGCCCGACTAGCGGGAGCCATGAGCAGTTCTTC
TRBD2,TRBJ2-3,NA,TRBV7-9,CASSFLLAGGTDTQYF,TGTGCCAGCAGCTTCCTCCTAGCGGGCGGCACAGATACGCAGTATTTT
NA,TRBJ1-1,many,TRBV19,CATVPNGMNTEAFF,TGTGCCACCGTCCCCAATGGCATGAACACTGAAGCTTTCTTT
TRBD1,TRBJ1-2,NA,TRBV5-6,CASSPALTGGYGYTF,TGTGCCAGCAGCCCTGCTCTGACAGGGGGCTATGGCTACACCTTC
NA,TRBJ2-6,few,TRBV29-1,CSVGSRGGTGANVLTF,TGCAGCGTTGGTTCCAGGGGTGGCACTGGGGCCAACGTCCTGACTTTC
NA,TRBJ2-7,NA,TRBV13,CASSLQETYEQYF,TGTGCCAGCAGCTTACAGGAAACCTACGAGCAGTACTTC
NA,TRBJ1-6,NA,TRBV20-1,CSASLGASDSPLHF,TGCAGTGCTAGTCTAGGGGCCTCTGATTCACCCCTCCACTTT
TRBD2,TRBJ2-2,once,TRBV28,CASSLGLAGGPGELFF,TGTGCCAGCAGTTTGGGGTTAGCGGGAGGGCCCGGGGAGCTGTTTTTT
NA,TRBJ2-5,NA,TRBV9,CASSDPTGIQETQYF,TGTGCCAGCAGCGACCCGACAGGTATACAAGAGACCCAGTACTTC
TRBD2,TRBJ2-5,once,TRBV5-8,CASSVRGLEGETQYF,TGTGCCAGCAGCGTGCGGGGACTAGAAGGGGAGACCCAGTACTTC
NA,TRBJ2-7,NA,TRBV11-2,CASSPSNRHRDYEQYF,TGTGCCAGCAGCCCTAGCAACCGACACAGGGACTACGAGCAGTACTTC
NA,TRBJ2-3,NA,TRBV5-1,CASSFTNLRTDTQYF,TGCGCCAGCAGCTTTACAAACCTGCGCACAGATACGCAGTATTTT
TRBD1,TRBJ1-2,NA,TRBV30,CAWTDRARGGYTF,TGTGCCTGGACGGACAGGGCCAGGGGGGGCTACACCTTC
NA,TRBJ2-7,NA,TRBV15,CATSRDAGTQYF,TGTGCCACCAGCAGGGATGCGGGGACGCAGTACTTC
NA,TRBJ2-1,NA,TRBV5-1,CASSLGQYNEQFF,TGCGCCAGCAGCTTGGGACAGTACAATGAGCAGTTCTTC
NA,TRBJ2-7,NA,TRBV2,CASSELQVYEQYF,TGTGCCAGCAGTGAACTCCAGGTCTACGAGCAGTACTTC
NA,TRBJ2-2,NA,TRBV5-1,CASSFAGLNTGELFF,TGCGCCAGCAGCTTTGCGGGGCTGAACACCGGGGAGCTGTTTTTT
NA,TRBJ2-1,few,TRBV7-2,CASSWREVNEQFF,TGTGCCAGCAGCTGGAGAGAGGTTAATGAGCAGTTCTTC
NA,TRBJ2-2,NA,TRBV19,CASRTGTNTGELFF,TGTGCCAGCCGAACCGGGACGAACACCGGGGAGCTGTTTTTT
TRBD2,TRBJ2-3,NA,TRBV28,CASRTSGISTDTQYF,TGTGCCAGCCGCACTAGCGGGATAAGCACAGATACGCAGTATTTT
TRBD1,TRBJ2-5,NA,TRBV24-1,CATSDRTGGIQETQYF,TGTGCCACCAGTGATAGGACAGGGGGCATTCAAGAGACCCAGTACTTC
NA,TRBJ1-1,once,TRBV20-1,CSAAAGQRAFF,TGCAGTGCCGCCGCAGGGCAGAGGGCTTTCTTT
NA,TRBJ1-2,few,TRBV3-1/TRBV3-2,CASSQAQGYGYTF,TGTGCCAGCAGCCAAGCACAGGGCTATGGCTACACCTTC
TRBD1,TRBJ1-2,NA,TRBV7-9,CASSSMTGIYGYTF,TGTGCCAGCAGCTCAATGACAGGGATCTATGGCTACACCTTC
TRBD2,TRBJ2-3,NA,TRBV19,CASSVSGGSTDTQYF,TGTGCCAGTAGTGTATCGGGAGGGTCCACAGATACGCAGTATTTT
NA,TRBJ2-4,NA,TRBV10-2,CASVGGNAKNIQYF,TGCGCCAGCGTCGGGGGAAACGCCAAAAACATTCAGTACTTC
TRBD2,TRBJ2-4,NA,TRBV4-1,CASSHPSRLAGGSPTKNIQYF,TGCGCCAGCAGCCACCCAAGTCGCCTAGCGGGAGGGTCTCCGACCAAAAACATTCAGTACTTC
TRBD1,TRBJ1-6,NA,TRBV9,CASSANRDRANNSPLHF,TGTGCCAGCAGCGCCAACCGGGACAGGGCAAATAATTCACCCCTCCACTTT
TRBD2,TRBJ2-3,NA,TRBV10-3,CAISGLLAGGTDTQYF,TGTGCCATCAGTGGATTGCTAGCGGGAGGGACAGATACGCAGTATTTT
TRBD2,TRBJ2-3,NA,TRBV2,CASSSTRTSGSSTDTQYF,TGTGCCAGCAGTTCAACCCGGACTAGCGGATCTAGCACAGATACGCAGTATTTT
TRBD2,TRBJ2-2,once,TRBV2,CAILTSGRRVGGELFF,TGTGCCATCCTGACTAGCGGGAGGCGGGTTGGCGGGGAGCTGTTTTTT
NA,TRBJ2-3,once,TRBV4-2,CASRSDHTDTQYF,TGTGCCAGCCGTAGCGACCACACAGATACGCAGTATTTT
NA,TRBJ2-1,NA,TRBV5-1,CASITGGGGPYNEQFF,TGCGCCAGCATAACCGGGGGCGGGGGCCCCTACAATGAGCAGTTCTTC
NA,TRBJ2-3,NA,TRBV6-6,CASSRDISTDTQYF,TGTGCCAGCAGCCGGGACATTTCCACAGATACGCAGTATTTT
TRBD2,TRBJ2-5,NA,TRBV5-1,CASSLASGGETQYF,TGCGCCAGCAGCTTGGCGTCGGGGGGAGAGACCCAGTACTTC
NA,TRBJ2-1,NA,TRBV6-5,CASREAANNEQFF,TGTGCCAGCAGGGAGGCGGCAAACAATGAGCAGTTCTTC
TRBD2,TRBJ2-2,many,TRBV19,CASTWTSGLSELFF,TGTGCCAGTACCTGGACTAGCGGCCTTTCGGAGCTGTTTTTT
NA,TRBJ2-6,NA,TRBV11-2,CASSRGTSFPSGANVLTF,TGTGCCAGCAGCCGCGGAACCAGTTTTCCATCTGGGGCCAACGTCCTGACTTTC
NA,TRBJ1-5,few,TRBV7-8,CASSLGRNQPQHF,TGTGCCAGCAGCTTAGGGAGGAATCAGCCCCAGCATTTT
NA,TRBJ2-7,NA,TRBV7-2,CASSLMADSYEQYF,TGTGCCAGCAGCTTAATGGCAGACTCCTACGAGCAGTACTTC
TRBD1,TRBJ1-1,few,TRBV23-1,CASSQSTGGLHTEAFF,TGCGCCAGCAGTCAATCCACAGGGGGGCTACACACTGAAGCTTTCTTT
NA,TRBJ2-7,NA,TRBV7-2,CASSKPGTYEQYF,TGTGCCAGCAGCAAACCCGGGACCTACGAGCAGTACTTC
TRBD2,TRBJ2-5,once,TRBV5-5,CASSPGTTYQETQYF,TGTGCCAGCAGCCCCGGGACTACCTACCAAGAGACCCAGTACTTC
NA,TRBJ1-2,NA,TRBV6-5,CASSPQGGRRYGYTF,TGTGCCAGCAGCCCCCAGGGTGGTAGGCGCTATGGCTACACCTTC
TRBD2,TRBJ2-7,NA,TRBV4-1,CASSQERLAGIYEQYF,TGCGCCAGCAGCCAAGAACGACTAGCGGGAATCTACGAGCAGTACTTC
NA,TRBJ1-1,NA,TRBV19,CASTGNTEAFF,TGTGCCAGTACGGGAAACACTGAAGCTTTCTTT
NA,TRBJ2-7,few,TRBV13,CASSPATFRGEQYF,TGTGCCAGCAGCCCGGCAACCTTCCGAGGGGAGCAGTACTTC
TRBD2,TRBJ2-2,NA,TRBV10-3,CAIMTSGRGTGELFF,TGTGCCATCATGACTAGCGGGAGAGGCACCGGGGAGCTGTTTTTT
TRBD2,TRBJ2-7,NA,TRBV2,CASSQGWGGSYEQYF,TGTGCCAGCAGCCAAGGGTGGGGGGGATCCTACGAGCAGTACTTC
NA,TRBJ1-3,few,TRBV24-1,CATSEGAGNTIYF,TGTGCCACCAGTGAAGGGGCTGGAAACACCATATATTTT
TRBD1,TRBJ1-2,few,TRBV5-1,CASSLAPGTGYGYTF,TGCGCCAGCAGCTTGGCTCCCGGGACAGGGTATGGCTACACCTTC
TRBD1,TRBJ1-6,NA,TRBV28,CASRSHRQGHNSPLHF,TGTGCCAGCAGGTCCCACAGACAGGGCCATAATTCACCCCTCCACTTT
NA,TRBJ2-1,few,TRBV7-9,CASSPGSKRQFF,TGTGCCAGCAGTCCAGGATCGAAACGTCAGTTCTTC
NA,TRBJ2-2,once,TRBV27,CASRIIALQGQTGELFF,TGTGCCAGTCGGATTATCGCTCTCCAGGGTCAGACCGGGGAGCTGTTTTTT
NA,TRBJ2-1,NA,TRBV2,CASSPRARERYNEQFF,TGTGCCAGCAGTCCCCGAGCCAGGGAACGATACAATGAGCAGTTCTTC
NA,TRBJ1-4,NA,TRBV7-2,CASSLASAGLNEKLFF,TGTGCCAGCAGCTTAGCATCTGCAGGGCTTAATGAAAAACTGTTTTTT